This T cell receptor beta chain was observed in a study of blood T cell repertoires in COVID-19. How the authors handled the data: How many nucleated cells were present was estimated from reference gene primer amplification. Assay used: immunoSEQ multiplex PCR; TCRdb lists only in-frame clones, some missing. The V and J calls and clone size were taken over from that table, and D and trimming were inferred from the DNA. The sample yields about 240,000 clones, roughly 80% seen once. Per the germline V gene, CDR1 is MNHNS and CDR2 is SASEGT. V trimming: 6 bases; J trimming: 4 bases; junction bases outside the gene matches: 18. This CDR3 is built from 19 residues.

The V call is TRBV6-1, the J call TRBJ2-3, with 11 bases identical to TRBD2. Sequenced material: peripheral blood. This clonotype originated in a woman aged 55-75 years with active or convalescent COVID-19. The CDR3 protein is CASRETRWISGRAPDTQYF. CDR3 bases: TGTGCCAGCAGGGAAACTCGTTGGATTAGCGGGAGGGCCCCAGATACGCAGTATTTT.